What follows are 17 T cell receptor beta chains derived from one specimen sequenced in a study of T-cell memory formation after mild COVID-19. Via MiXCR, TCRdb re-called the 5' RACE reads, giving one row per CDR3 protein. Of tens of thousands of distinct CDR3 sequences listed, more than 10% are singletons. The sample comprised PBMCs or a T cell subset sorted from them (not recorded which). These TCRs come from an adult woman who had mild COVID-19 (a few samples of this study predate the infection). Cell type and time point are not known.

The sample holds a few counts of this clonotype. The V call is TRBV7-9, the J call TRBJ2-7, with TRBD1 identical over 9 bases. Germline V CDR1 and CDR2: SEHNR, FQNEAQ (reference sequence). The CDR3 runs to 13 residues. V lost 5 bases, J lost 5 bases, and 4 bases stayed unmatched. CDR3 protein: CASSPDRGHEQYF. Here the CDR3 DNA reads TGTGCCAGCAGCCCGGACAGGGGCCACGAGCAGTACTTC.

The sample holds many counts of this clonotype. The V call is TRBV4-2, the J call TRBJ2-3; 7 positions match TRBD2. Losses at the gene ends were 0 bases for V and 11 bases for J; bases not matched to a gene: 8. CDR3 size: 14 residues. Germline values: CDR1 LGHNA, CDR2 YNFKEQ. CDR3 sequence: CASSQDREVPGQYF. The CDR3 nucleotides read TGTGCCAGCAGCCAAGACCGGGAGGTGCCCGGGCAGTATTTT.

This clonotype was counted a few times. The chain carries TRBV10-3 and TRBJ1-1; a weak D match, TRBD1 (6 bases). The CDR3 has 14 residues. Deletions cut 4 bases from V and 7 bases from J, with 16 bases between. Germline V lookup: CDR1 ENHRY, CDR2 SYGVKD. CDR3 sequence: CAISGGAGVNEAFF. CDR3 DNA sequence: TGTGCCATCAGTGGTGGGGCAGGGGTCAATGAAGCTTTCTTT.

This chain joins TRBV7-6 and TRBJ2-1; 10 bases agree with TRBD2. The CDR3 runs to 16 residues. Germline loops: CDR1 SGHVS, CDR2 FNYEAQ. With 3 bases clipped from V and 5 bases from J, the junction kept 7 bases outside the gene matches. Here the CDR3 reads CASSFPSGSGDNEQFF. For the CDR3, the DNA is TGTGCCAGCAGCTTCCCTAGCGGGAGTGGGGACAATGAGCAGTTCTTC. The full variable domain, its missing parts supplied by reference TRBV7-6 and TRBJ2-1, is GAGVSQSPRYKVTKRGQDVALRCDPISGHVSLYWYRQALGQGPEFLTYFNYEAQQDKSGLPNDRFSAERPEGSISTLTIQRTEQRDSAMYRCASSFPSGSGDNEQFFGPGTRLTVL.

This clonotype was seen repeatedly, ten times or more. The rearrangement uses TRBV12-3 or TRBV12-4 and TRBJ2-5; no clear D gene. Trimming removed 3 bases from V and 2 bases from J, with 4 bases in between. The CDR3 extends over 12 amino acids. CDR3 region: CASSFRQETQYF. In DNA, the CDR3 is TGTGCCAGCAGTTTCCGGCAAGAGACCCAGTACTTC.

This clonotype was picked up a small number of times. As DNA, the CDR3 is TGTGCCAGCAGTTTATTCGGGACAGGGAGCAGCTATGGCTACACCTTC. Amino acid sequence: CASSLFGTGSSYGYTF. The rearrangement uses TRBV12-3 or TRBV12-4 and TRBJ1-2; TRBD1 agrees at 9 bases. This CDR3 contains 16 residues. V lost 2 bases, J lost 4 bases, and 8 bases stayed unmatched.

The chain carries TRBV23-1 and TRBJ2-2, with TRBD2 identical over 9 bases. TRBV23-1 is assigned to the ORF class and has an uncertain function. V gave up 4 bases and J gave up 5 bases; unmatched junction bases: 11. CDR3 length equals 17 residues. The CDR3 sequence: CASSPSGTQKGTGELFF. The CDR3, as DNA: TGCGCCAGCAGTCCTAGCGGGACCCAGAAGGGGACCGGGGAGCTGTTTTTT.

This chain links TRBV2 with TRBJ2-3; no reliable D call. CDR1 and CDR2 from the germline V gene are SNHLY and FYNNEI. CDR3 size: 14 residues. The V gene lost 7 bases and the J gene lost 4 bases, with 15 bases spanning the gap. The CDR3 loop reads CASMGPGSADTQYF. In nucleotides, the CDR3 is TGTGCCAGCATGGGTCCCGGATCAGCAGATACGCAGTATTTT.

This rearrangement joins TRBV25-1 to TRBJ2-7, with D perhaps assigned TRBD1 or TRBD2 (5 bases each). Trimming shortened V by 2 bases and J by 1 base, and 15 bases separated the two germline ends. CDR1 is MGHDK and CDR2 is SYGVNS in the germline V gene. The CDR3 length is 16 residues. CDR3 nucleotide sequence: TGTGCCAGCAGTGAAAAGTCGGGGCCGAAATCCTACGAGCAGTACTTC. It specifies CASSEKSGPKSYEQYF.

This clonotype was seen a few times. The CDR3 coding sequence is TGTGCCAGCAGCCGGACAGCCGGTGGAAGCAATCAGCCCCAGCATTTT. Translated: CASSRTAGGSNQPQHF. The chain couples TRBV5-6 to TRBJ1-5; possibly TRBD1 for D (6 bases). Deletions cut 4 bases from V and 1 base from J, with 15 bases between. The CDR3 covers 16 residues. Germline loops: CDR1 SGHDT, CDR2 YYEEEE.

The J gene is TRBJ2-5, the V gene TRBV7-2; 9 bases align to TRBD1. The CDR3 consists of 15 residues. Germline V lookup: CDR1 SGHTA, CDR2 FQGNSA. After removal of 4 bases from V and 4 bases from J, the junction contained 7 bases not matched to a gene. CDR3 in DNA: TGTGCCAGCAGCTCGACAGGGGGGGAAGGAGAGACCCAGTACTTC. It specifies CASSSTGGEGETQYF.

This clonotype rates as medium-sized. This chain joins TRBV2 and TRBJ2-2; D call uncertain. With 6 bases removed from V and 6 bases from J, the gap between germline ends came to 5 bases. This CDR3 is 11 amino acids long. Germline CDR1 is SNHLY and CDR2 is FYNNEI. The CDR3 bases are TGTGCCAGCAGAGCGCCCGGGGAGCTGTTTTTT. It encodes CASRAPGELFF.

This clonotype was observed many times. V and J are TRBV28 and TRBJ1-1, with a tentative D call TRBD1 (5 bases). The CDR3 has 17 amino acids. Trimming took off 1 base at V and 4 bases at J, with 19 bases between the two ends. Germline V gene sequence: CDR1 MDHEN, CDR2 SYDVKM. The CDR3 bases are TGTGCCAGCAGTTTATTTGGTCCCCTCAGGGTGAGCACTGAAGCTTTCTTT. This gives the protein CASSLFGPLRVSTEAFF.

The chain carries TRBV12-3 or TRBV12-4 and TRBJ2-3; perhaps D is TRBD1 or TRBD2 (5 bases each). CDR3 length equals 13 residues. V lost 6 bases to trimming and J lost 0 bases, with 7 bases between them. The CDR3: CASRGTSTDTQYF. As DNA, the CDR3 is TGTGCCAGCAGGGGGACCAGCACAGATACGCAGTATTTT.

This clonotype turned up a few times. V is TRBV6-5 and J is TRBJ2-5, with TRBD2 matching over 10 bases. The CDR3 is 15 amino acids. With 6 bases clipped from V and 4 bases from J, the junction kept 8 bases outside the gene matches. In germline, CDR1 is MNHEY, CDR2 SVGAGI. CDR3 nucleotides: TGTGCCAGCAGGATAGCGGGAGGAGAGGGAGAGACCCAGTACTTC. Protein product: CASRIAGGEGETQYF.

This clonotype has more than one count but fewer than ten. The chain has TRBV4-3 and TRBJ1-2; D gene ambiguous. Trimming stripped 1 base from V and 2 bases from J, with 11 bases between. The CDR3 runs to 15 residues. CDR1 and CDR2 from the germline V gene are LGHNA and YSLEER. Here the CDR3 reads CASSQVLTANYGYTF. CDR3 bases: TGCGCCAGCAGCCAAGTCTTAACGGCCAACTATGGCTACACCTTC.

This chain joins TRBV20-1 and TRBJ2-3; 7 nucleotides align to TRBD2. With V trimmed by 0 bases and J by 6 bases, 12 bases remained unmatched. CDR3 length equals 16 residues. Germline CDR1 and CDR2: DFQATT and SNEGSKA (reference sequence). In nucleotides, the CDR3 is TGCAGTGCTAGAGATCGTGTGGGAGGGCCTCTGGATACGCAGTATTTT. Its translation is CSARDRVGGPLDTQYF.